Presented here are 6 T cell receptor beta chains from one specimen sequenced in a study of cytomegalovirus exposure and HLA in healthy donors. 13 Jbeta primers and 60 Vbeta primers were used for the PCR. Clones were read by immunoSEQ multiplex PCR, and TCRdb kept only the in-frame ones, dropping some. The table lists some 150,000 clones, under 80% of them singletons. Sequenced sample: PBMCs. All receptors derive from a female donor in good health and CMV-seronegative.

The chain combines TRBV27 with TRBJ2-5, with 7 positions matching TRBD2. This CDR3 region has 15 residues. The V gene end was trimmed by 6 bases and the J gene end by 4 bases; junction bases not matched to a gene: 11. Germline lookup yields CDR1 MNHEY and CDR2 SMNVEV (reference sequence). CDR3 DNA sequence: TGTGCCAGCAGATTGGGGGGGACTCCAGGAGAGACCCAGTACTTC. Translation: CASRLGGTPGETQYF.

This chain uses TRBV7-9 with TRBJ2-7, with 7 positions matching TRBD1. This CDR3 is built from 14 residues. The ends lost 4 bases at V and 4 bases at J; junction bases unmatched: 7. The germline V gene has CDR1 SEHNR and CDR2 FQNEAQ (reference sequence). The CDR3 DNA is TGTGCCAGCAGCTCCGCCGACAGGGAGTACGAGCAGTACTTC. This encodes CASSSADREYEQYF.

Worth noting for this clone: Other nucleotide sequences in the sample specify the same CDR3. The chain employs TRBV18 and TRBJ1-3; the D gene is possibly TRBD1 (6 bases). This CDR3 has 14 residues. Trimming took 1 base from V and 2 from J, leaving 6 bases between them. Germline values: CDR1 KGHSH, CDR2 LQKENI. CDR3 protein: CASSPQGAGNTIYF. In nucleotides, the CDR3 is TGTGCCAGCTCACCACAGGGGGCTGGAAACACCATATATTTT.

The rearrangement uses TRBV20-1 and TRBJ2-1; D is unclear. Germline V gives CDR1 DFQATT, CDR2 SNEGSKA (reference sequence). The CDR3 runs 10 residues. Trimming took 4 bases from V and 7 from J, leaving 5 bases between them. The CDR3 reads CSAIINEQFF. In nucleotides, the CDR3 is TGCAGTGCTATTATTAATGAGCAGTTCTTC.

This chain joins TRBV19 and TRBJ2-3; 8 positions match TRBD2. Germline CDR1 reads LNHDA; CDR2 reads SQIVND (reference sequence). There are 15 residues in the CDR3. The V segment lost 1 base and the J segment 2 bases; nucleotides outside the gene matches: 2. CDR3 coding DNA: TGTGCCAGTAGTATAGCTAGCGGGCCCACAGATACGCAGTATTTT. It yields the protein CASSIASGPTDTQYF.

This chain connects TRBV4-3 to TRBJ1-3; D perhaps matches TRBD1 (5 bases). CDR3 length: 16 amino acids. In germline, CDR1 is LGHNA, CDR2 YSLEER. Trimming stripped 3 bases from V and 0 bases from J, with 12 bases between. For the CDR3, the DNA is TGCGCCAGCAGCCAGATTTCACAGGCCTCTGGAAACACCATATATTTT. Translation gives CASSQISQASGNTIYF.